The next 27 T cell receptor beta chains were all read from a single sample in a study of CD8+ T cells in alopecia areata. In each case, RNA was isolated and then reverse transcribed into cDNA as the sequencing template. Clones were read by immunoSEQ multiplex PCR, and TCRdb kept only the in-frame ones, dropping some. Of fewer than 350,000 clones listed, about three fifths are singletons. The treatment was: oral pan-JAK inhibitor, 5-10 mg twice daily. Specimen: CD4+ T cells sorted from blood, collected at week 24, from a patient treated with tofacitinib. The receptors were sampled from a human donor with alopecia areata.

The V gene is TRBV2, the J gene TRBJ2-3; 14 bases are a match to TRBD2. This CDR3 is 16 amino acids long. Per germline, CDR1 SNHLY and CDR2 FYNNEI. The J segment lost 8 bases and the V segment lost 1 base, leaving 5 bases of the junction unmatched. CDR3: CASSEGTSGGSGTQYF. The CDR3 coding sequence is TGTGCCAGCAGTGAAGGGACTAGCGGGGGGTCGGGTACGCAGTATTTT.

The CDR3 DNA reads as TGTGCCAGCAGCTCCACGGACAGGTCGACCTACGAGCAGTACTTC. It encodes CASSSTDRSTYEQYF. V is TRBV7-2 and J is TRBJ2-7, with 7 bases matching TRBD1. V shed 4 bases and J 2 bases; nucleotides not matched to a gene: 8. Germline assignment: CDR1 SGHTA and CDR2 FQGNSA. This CDR3 contains 15 residues.

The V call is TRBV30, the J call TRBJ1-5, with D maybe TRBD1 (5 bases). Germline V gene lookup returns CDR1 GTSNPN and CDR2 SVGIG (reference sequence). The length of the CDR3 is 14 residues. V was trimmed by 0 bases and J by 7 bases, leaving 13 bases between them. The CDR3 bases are TGTGCCTGGAGTGTGACTGACAGTCGACAGCCCCAGCATTTT. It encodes CAWSVTDSRQPQHF.

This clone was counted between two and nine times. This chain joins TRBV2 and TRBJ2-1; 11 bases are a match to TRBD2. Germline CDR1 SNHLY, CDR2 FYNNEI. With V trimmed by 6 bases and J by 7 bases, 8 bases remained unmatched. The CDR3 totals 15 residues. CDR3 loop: CASRNSGGALNEQFF. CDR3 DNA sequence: TGTGCCAGCAGAAATAGCGGGGGGGCTCTGAATGAGCAGTTCTTC.

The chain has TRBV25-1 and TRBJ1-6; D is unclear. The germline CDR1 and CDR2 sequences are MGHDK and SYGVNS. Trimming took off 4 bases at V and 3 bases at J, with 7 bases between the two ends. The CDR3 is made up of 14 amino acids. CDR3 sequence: CASSVSDYNSPLHF. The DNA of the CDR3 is TGTGCCAGCAGTGTTTCAGACTATAATTCACCCCTCCACTTT.

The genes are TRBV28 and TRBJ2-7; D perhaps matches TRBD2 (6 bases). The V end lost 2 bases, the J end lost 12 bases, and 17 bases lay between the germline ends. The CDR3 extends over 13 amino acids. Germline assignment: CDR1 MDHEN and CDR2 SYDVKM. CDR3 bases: TGTGCCAGCAGTTTAGAGTATCGGGAGCACCCGTACTTC. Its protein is CASSLEYREHPYF.

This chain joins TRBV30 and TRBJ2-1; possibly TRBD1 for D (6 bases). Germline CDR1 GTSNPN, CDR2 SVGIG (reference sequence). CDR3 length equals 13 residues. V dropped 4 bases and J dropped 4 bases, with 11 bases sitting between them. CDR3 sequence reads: CAWKRGSYNEQFF. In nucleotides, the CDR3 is TGTGCCTGGAAAAGGGGGAGTTACAATGAGCAGTTCTTC.

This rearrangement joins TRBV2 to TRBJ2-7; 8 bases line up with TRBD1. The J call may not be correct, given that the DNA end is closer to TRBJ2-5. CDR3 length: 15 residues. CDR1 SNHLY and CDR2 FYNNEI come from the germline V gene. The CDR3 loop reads CASSESSRGPETQYF. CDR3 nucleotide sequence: TGTGCCAGCAGTGAATCGTCCAGGGGGCCAGAGACCCAGTACTTC.

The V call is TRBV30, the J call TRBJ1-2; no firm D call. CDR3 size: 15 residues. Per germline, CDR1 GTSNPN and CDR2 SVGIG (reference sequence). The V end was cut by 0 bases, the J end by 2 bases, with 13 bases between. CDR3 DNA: TGTGCCTGGAGTGTAGTCCCCGTCAACAACTATGGCTACACCTTC. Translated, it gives CAWSVVPVNNYGYTF.

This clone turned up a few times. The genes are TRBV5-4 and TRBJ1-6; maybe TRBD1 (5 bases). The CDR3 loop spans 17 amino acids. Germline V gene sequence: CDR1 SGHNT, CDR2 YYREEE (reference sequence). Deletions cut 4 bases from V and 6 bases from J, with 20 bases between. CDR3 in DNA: TGTGCCAGCAGCCCGGAGGGACCGGGGCTGGGTAATTCACCCCTCCACTTT. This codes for CASSPEGPGLGNSPLHF.

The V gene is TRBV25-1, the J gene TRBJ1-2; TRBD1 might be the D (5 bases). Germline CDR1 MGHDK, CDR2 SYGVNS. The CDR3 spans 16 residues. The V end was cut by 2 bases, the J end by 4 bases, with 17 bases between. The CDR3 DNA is TGTGCCAGCAGTGAAACGACAGACCCCGGGGCCTATGGCTACACCTTC. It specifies CASSETTDPGAYGYTF.

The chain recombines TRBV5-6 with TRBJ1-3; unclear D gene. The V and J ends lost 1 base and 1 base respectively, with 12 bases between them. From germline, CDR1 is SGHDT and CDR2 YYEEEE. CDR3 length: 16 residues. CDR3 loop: CASSLRILGSGNTIYF. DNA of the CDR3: TGTGCCAGCAGCTTGAGGATCCTAGGTTCTGGAAACACCATATATTTT.

The CDR3 sequence: CAWSVGTGDYNEQFF. DNA for the CDR3: TGTGCCTGGAGTGTAGGGACAGGGGACTACAATGAGCAGTTCTTC. The chain is built from TRBV30 and TRBJ2-1, with TRBD1 matching over 10 bases. This CDR3 spans 15 amino acids. Per the germline V gene, CDR1 is GTSNPN and CDR2 is SVGIG (reference sequence). The V and J ends lost 0 bases and 3 bases, in that order; junction bases with no gene match: 2.

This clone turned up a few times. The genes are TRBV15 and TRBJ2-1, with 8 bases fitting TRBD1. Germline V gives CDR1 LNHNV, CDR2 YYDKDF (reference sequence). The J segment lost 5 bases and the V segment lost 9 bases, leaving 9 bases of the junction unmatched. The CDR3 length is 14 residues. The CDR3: CATNDRGANNEQFF. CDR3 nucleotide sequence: TGTGCCACTAACGACAGGGGCGCCAACAATGAGCAGTTCTTC.

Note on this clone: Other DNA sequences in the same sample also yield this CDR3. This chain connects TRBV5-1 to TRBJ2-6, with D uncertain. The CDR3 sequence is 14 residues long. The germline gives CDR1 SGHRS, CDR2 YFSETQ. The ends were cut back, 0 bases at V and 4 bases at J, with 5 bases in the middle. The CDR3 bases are TGCGCCAGCAGCTTGGCTTCCGGGGCCAACGTCCTGACTTTC. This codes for CASSLASGANVLTF.

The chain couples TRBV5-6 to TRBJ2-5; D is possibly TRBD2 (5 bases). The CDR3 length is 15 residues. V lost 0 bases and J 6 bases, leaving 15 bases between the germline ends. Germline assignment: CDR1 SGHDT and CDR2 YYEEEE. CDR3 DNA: TGTGCCAGCAGCTTGGGGCTAGCCGGGCCCCAGACCCAGTACTTC. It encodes CASSLGLAGPQTQYF.

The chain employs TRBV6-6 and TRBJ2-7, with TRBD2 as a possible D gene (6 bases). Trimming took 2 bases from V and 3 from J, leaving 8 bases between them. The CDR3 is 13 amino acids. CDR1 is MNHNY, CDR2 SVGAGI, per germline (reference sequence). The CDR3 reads CASSYGGSYEQYF. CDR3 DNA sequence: TGTGCCAGCAGTTACGGAGGGAGCTACGAGCAGTACTTC.

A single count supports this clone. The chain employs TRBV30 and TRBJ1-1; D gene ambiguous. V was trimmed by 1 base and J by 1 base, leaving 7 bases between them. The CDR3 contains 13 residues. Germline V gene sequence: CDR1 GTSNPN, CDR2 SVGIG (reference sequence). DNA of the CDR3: TGTGCCTGGAGTGGCATAAGGAACACTGAAGCTTTCTTT. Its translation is CAWSGIRNTEAFF.

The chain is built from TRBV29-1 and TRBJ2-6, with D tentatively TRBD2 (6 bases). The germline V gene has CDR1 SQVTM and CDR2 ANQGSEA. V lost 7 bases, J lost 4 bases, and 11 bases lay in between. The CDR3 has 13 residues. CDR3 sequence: CSAPTSGANVLTF. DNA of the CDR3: TGCAGCGCACCTACTAGCGGGGCCAACGTCCTGACTTTC.

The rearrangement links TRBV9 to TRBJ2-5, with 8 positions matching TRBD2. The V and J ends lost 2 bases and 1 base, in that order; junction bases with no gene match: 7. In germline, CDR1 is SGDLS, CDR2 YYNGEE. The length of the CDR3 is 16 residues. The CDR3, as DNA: TGTGCCAGCAGCGTTGGACCTAGCGGGTCCCAAGAGACCCAGTACTTC. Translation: CASSVGPSGSQETQYF.

CDR3 in amino acids: CASRATRESYNEQFF. In nucleotides, the CDR3 is TGTGCCAGCAGGGCTACTAGAGAATCCTACAATGAGCAGTTCTTC. The chain links TRBV2 to TRBJ2-1, with D tentatively TRBD2 (5 bases). This CDR3 has 15 residues. The V end was cut by 6 bases, the J end by 1 base, with 13 bases between. Germline CDR1 and CDR2: SNHLY and FYNNEI.

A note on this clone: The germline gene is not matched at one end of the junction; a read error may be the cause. The CDR3 bases are TGTGCCAGCAGCTTAGTGGGGACAGAGTTT. It is translated as CASSLVGTEF. The chain is built from TRBV7-9 and TRBJ1-1, with TRBD1 matching over 7 bases. The CDR3 is 10 residues long. Per germline, CDR1 SEHNR and CDR2 FQNEAQ (reference sequence).

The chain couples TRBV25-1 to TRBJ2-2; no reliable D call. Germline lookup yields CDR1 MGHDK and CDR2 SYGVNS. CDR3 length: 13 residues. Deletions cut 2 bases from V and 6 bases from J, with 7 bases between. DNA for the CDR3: TGTGCCAGCAGTGAACAGGCAGCCGGGGAGCTGTTTTTT. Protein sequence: CASSEQAAGELFF.

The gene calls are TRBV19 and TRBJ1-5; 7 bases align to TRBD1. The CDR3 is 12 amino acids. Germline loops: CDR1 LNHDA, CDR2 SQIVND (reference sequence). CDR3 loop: CATRGPNQPQHF. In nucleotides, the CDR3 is TGTGCAACGAGGGGGCCTAATCAGCCCCAGCATTTT. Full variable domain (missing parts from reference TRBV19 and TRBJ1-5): DGGITQSPKYLFRKEGQNVTLSCEQNLNHDAMYWYRQDPGQGLRLIYYSQIVNDFQKGDIAEGYSVSREKKESFPLTVTSAQKNPTAFYLCATRGPNQPQHFGDGTRLSIL.

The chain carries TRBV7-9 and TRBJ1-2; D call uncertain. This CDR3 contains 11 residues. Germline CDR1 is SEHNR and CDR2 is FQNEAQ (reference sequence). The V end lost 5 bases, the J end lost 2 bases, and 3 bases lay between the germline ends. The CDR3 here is CASSRNYGYTF. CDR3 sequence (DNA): TGTGCCAGCAGCCGGAACTATGGCTACACCTTC.

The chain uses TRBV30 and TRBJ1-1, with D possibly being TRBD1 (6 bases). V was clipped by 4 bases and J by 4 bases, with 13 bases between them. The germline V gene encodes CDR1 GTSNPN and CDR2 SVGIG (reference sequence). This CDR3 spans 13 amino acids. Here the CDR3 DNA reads TGTGCCTGGATGGGAGGGGGATCCACTGAAGCTTTCTTT. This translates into CAWMGGGSTEAFF. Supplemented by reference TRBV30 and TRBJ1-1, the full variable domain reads SQTIHQWPATLVQPVGSPLSLECTVEGTSNPNLYWYRQAAGRGLQLLFYSVGIGQISSEVPQNLSASRPQDRQFILSSKKLLLSDSGFYLCAWMGGGSTEAFFGQGTRLTVV.

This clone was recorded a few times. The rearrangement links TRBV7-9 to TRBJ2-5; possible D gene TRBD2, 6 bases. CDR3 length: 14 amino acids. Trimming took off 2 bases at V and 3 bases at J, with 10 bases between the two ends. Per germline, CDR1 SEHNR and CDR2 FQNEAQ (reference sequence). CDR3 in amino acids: CASSLRDFEETQYF. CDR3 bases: TGTGCCAGCAGCTTACGGGACTTCGAAGAGACCCAGTACTTC. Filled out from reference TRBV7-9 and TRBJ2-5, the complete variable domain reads DTGVSQNPRHKITKRGQNVTFRCDPISEHNRLYWYRQTLGQGPEFLTYFQNEAQLEKSRLLSDRFSAERPKGSFSTLEIQRTEQGDSAMYLCASSLRDFEETQYFGPGTRLLVL.